This TCR beta chain was recovered during a study of T cells in Graves' hyperthyroidism and ophthalmopathy. Uncontrolled infection, other autoimmune disease, pregnancy or lactation excluded patients. In making diagnoses, clinical symptoms, serum thyroxine and TRAb, thyroid ultrasound and orbital computed tomography were all used. In regard to this clonotype: The antigen is unknown.

The study, taken as a whole, reports: Most thyroid clonotypes with frequency above 0.001 were detected in blood.

Using RNA transcripts as the source, TCR beta CDR3 regions were amplified. The study used the HTBI primer set for a first-round RT-PCR of the TCR CDR3. TCRdb called the multiplex PCR reads again in MiXCR, with one record for every CDR3 protein. This table has around 500,000 distinct CDR3 sequences, about 20% appearing once. The clonotype originates from a woman in her sixties or seventies with Graves' ophthalmopathy. The sequenced sample was blood.

Here the CDR3 reads CASSHRPTDTQYF. The CDR3 bases are TGTGCCAGCAGCCATCGACCAACAGATACGCAGTATTTT. V and J are TRBV11-3 and TRBJ2-3; D is unresolved. V dropped 5 bases and J dropped 3 bases, with 9 bases sitting between them. Germline V gene data show CDR1 as SGHNT and CDR2 as YENEEA. The length of the CDR3 is 13 residues.